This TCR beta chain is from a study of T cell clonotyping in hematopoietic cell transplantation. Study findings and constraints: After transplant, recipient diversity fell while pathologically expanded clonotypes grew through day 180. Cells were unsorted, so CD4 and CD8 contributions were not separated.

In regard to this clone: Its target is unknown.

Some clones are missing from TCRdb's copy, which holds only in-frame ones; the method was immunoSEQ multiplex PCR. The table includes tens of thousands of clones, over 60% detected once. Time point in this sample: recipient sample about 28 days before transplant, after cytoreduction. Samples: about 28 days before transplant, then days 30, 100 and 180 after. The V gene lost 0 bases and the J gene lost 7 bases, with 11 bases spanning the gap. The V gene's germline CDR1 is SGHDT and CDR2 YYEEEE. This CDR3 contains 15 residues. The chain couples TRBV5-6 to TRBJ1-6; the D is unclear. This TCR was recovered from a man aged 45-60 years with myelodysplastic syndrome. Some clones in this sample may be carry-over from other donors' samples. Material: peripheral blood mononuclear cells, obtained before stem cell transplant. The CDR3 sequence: CASSLGLMGNSPLHF. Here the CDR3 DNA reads TGTGCCAGCAGCTTGGGCCTGATGGGGAATTCACCCCTCCACTTT.